This entry features one TCR beta chain sequence. Specified time point: after dendritic cell vaccination, including at tumor progression/relapse. The CDR3 extends over 14 amino acids. Germline V CDR1 and CDR2: SGHRS, YFSETQ. Trimming cost V 4 bases and J 8 bases; bases outside gene matches: 5. The data originate from a study of glioma-infiltrating T cells after dendritic cell vaccination. For the study at large: Patients had newly diagnosed or recurrent glioblastoma and received dendritic cell vaccines. The vaccine used monocyte-derived dendritic cells pulsed overnight with autologous tumor lysate. Autologous tumor lysate-pulsed dendritic cell vaccination was given between 2003 and 2012.

TCRB CDR3 was amplified from 2 ug genomic DNA or less. The assay was immunoSEQ multiplex PCR, and TCRdb's table has in-frame clones only and misses some. In the table there are roughly 100,000 clones, 90% of which are singletons. This chain links TRBV5-1 with TRBJ2-1; 11 bases line up with TRBD1. This TCR came from a human donor with glioblastoma. The source material was blood, sampled after dendritic cell vaccination. CDR3 nucleotide sequence: TGCGCCAGCAGCGTCGGACAGGGGGCATATGAGCAGTTCTTC. This encodes CASSVGQGAYEQFF.